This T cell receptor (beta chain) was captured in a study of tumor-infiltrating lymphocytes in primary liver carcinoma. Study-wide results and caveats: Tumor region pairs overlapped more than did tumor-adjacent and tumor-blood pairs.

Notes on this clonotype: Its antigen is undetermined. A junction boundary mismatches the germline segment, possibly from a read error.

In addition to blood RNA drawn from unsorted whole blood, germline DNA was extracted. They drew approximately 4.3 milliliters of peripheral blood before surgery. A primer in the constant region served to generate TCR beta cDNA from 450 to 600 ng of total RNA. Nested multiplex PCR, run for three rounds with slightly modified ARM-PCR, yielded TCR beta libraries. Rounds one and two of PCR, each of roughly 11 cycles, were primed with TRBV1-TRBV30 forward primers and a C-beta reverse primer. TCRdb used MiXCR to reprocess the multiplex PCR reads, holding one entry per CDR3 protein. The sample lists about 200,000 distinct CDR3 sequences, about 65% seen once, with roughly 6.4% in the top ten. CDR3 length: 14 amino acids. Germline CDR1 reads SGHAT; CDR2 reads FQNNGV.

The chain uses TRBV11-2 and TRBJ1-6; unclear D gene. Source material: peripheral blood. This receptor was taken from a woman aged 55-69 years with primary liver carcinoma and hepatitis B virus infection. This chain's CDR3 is CASNLSRFNSPPHF. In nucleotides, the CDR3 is TGTGCCAGCAACTTATCCAGGTTTAATTCACCCCCCCACTTT. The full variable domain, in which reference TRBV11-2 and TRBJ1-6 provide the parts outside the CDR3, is EAGVAQSPRYKIIEKRQSVAFWCNPISGHATLYWYQQILGQGPKLLIQFQNNGVVDDSQLPKDRFSAERLKGVDSTLKIQPAKLEDSAVYLCASNLSRFNSPPHFGNGTRLTVT.